These 21 T cell receptor beta chains share one sample of origin, sequenced in a study of blood T cells in healthy people across ages (dated by TCRdb to 2015 to 2017). The library relied on 5' RACE. Sequencing used an Illumina HiSeq 2500. A second PCR of roughly 7 to 12 cycles was run with a J-beta primer mix and a sample-barcoded 5' primer. Clones were called with MiXCR by TCRdb after fastp trimmed the public reads at Q25, and only in-frame beta chains were retained. Rows merge per CDR3 protein into single entries with the most common DNA and genes. Here the sample has 650,000 or so distinct CDR3 sequences; more than 45% occur a single time. Less than 15% of the sample is held by the ten biggest clonotypes. Sequenced material: blood. Receptors originate from a woman of 80 years or more in good health.

This sequence joins TRBV20-1 and TRBJ2-1, with no clear D. Trimming stripped 0 bases from V and 10 bases from J, with 22 bases between. Germline V lookup: CDR1 DFQATT, CDR2 SNEGSKA (reference sequence). The CDR3 is 16 amino acids. CDR3: CSARDFARRYTGEQFF. The CDR3 DNA reads TGCAGTGCTAGAGATTTCGCTAGACGGTACACCGGGGAGCAGTTCTTC.

This clonotype occurred a few times. The chain has TRBV20-1 and TRBJ1-5, with D hard to call. V was cut by 3 bases and J by 1 base, with 10 bases left in between. CDR3 size: 14 residues. Germline-derived CDR1 and CDR2 are DFQATT and SNEGSKA (reference sequence). The CDR3 bases are TGCAGTGCTAGTTTTGGAAGGAGCAATCAGCCCCAGCATTTT. This translates into CSASFGRSNQPQHF.

This clonotype was recorded at least ten times. The rearrangement joins TRBV11-1 to TRBJ2-3; D gene uncertain. Trimming took 5 bases from V and 4 from J, leaving 13 bases between them. Germline-derived CDR1 and CDR2 are SGHAT and FQDESV (reference sequence). The CDR3 sequence is 14 residues long. The DNA of the CDR3 is TGTGCCAGCAGCAAGGTCCTCCTGGCAGATACGCAGTATTTT. Its protein product is CASSKVLLADTQYF.

Comment on this clonotype: This may be a read error, as it is one base from a much larger clone. V and J are TRBV24-1 and TRBJ2-5; D is undetermined. From germline, CDR1 is KGHDR and CDR2 SFDVKD. V lost 2 bases and J lost 11, with 11 bases in between. CDR3 length: 12 amino acids. CDR3 sequence reads: CATSDSRNEQYF. The DNA for the CDR3 is TGTGCCACCAGTGATTCTCGGAATGAGCAGTACTTC.

The rearrangement joins TRBV5-1 to TRBJ2-1; tentatively, D is TRBD2 (5 bases). Germline-derived CDR1 and CDR2 are SGHRS and YFSETQ. Trimming shortened V by 4 bases and J by 4 bases, and 21 bases separated the two germline ends. CDR3 size: 17 residues. The CDR3 DNA follows: TGCGCCAGCAGCCCCGGGCTCAGCGGTGGTGTTTACAATGAGCAGTTCTTC. Its translation is CASSPGLSGGVYNEQFF. The variable domain in full, completed from reference TRBV5-1 and TRBJ2-1, reads KAGVTQTPRYLIKTRGQQVTLSCSPISGHRSVSWYQQTPGQGLQFLFEYFSETQRNKGNFPGRFSGRQFSNSRSEMNVSTLELGDSALYLCASSPGLSGGVYNEQFFGPGTRLTVL.

The chain recombines TRBV7-3 with TRBJ2-2, with D possibly being TRBD2 (5 bases). The V gene lost 5 bases and the J gene lost 6 bases, with 16 bases spanning the gap. Per the germline V gene, CDR1 is SGHTA and CDR2 is FQGTGA. The CDR3 consists of 15 residues. In DNA form, the CDR3 reads TGTGCCAGCAGCCCCCACGGGGTTGGTTCCGGGGAGCTGTTTTTT. It codes for CASSPHGVGSGELFF.

A word on this clonotype: It may be a read error: a sequence one base away is much more abundant. The chain joins TRBV27 to TRBJ2-7; 11 bases agree with TRBD2. CDR1 and CDR2 from the germline V gene are MNHEY and SMNVEV (reference sequence). This CDR3 contains 14 residues. J was trimmed by 4 bases and V by 4 bases; bases with no gene match: 3. The chain's CDR3 is CASSWGLAEYEQYF. In DNA, the CDR3 is TGTGCCAGCAGTTGGGGACTAGCGGAATACGAGCAGTACTTC.

The CDR3 here is CASRIAGGSYEQYF. DNA for the CDR3: TGTGCCAGCAGGATAGCGGGGGGCTCCTACGAGCAGTACTTC. The chain recombines TRBV28 with TRBJ2-7, with 10 bases matching TRBD2. The CDR3 has 14 amino acids. The trim removed 6 bases at V and 0 bases at J, leaving 2 bases unmatched. CDR1 MDHEN and CDR2 SYDVKM come from the germline V gene.

The chain carries TRBV9 and TRBJ1-1; 9 positions agree with TRBD1. The CDR3 extends over 16 amino acids. The germline V gene has CDR1 SGDLS and CDR2 YYNGEE. V was pared by 0 bases and J by 4 bases, with 7 bases of the junction left unmatched. The CDR3 sequence is CASSVDRGPKRTEAFF. CDR3 nucleotides: TGTGCCAGCAGCGTAGACAGGGGGCCGAAGCGCACTGAAGCTTTCTTT.

Worth noting for this clonotype: This could be a read error, since a much larger clone is one nucleotide away. V is TRBV4-1 and J is TRBJ2-3; the D is unclear. V lost 1 base and J lost 3, with 5 bases in between. Germline CDR1 MGHRA, CDR2 YSYEKL. The CDR3 covers 13 residues. DNA for the CDR3: TGCGCCAGCAGCCAAGGCATGACAGATACGCAGTATTTT. This translates into CASSQGMTDTQYF.

This clonotype was seen a single time. This chain joins TRBV10-2 and TRBJ2-7; 14 nucleotides align to TRBD2. V was pared by 0 bases and J by 2 bases, with 12 bases of the junction left unmatched. This CDR3 region has 20 residues. The germline V gene has CDR1 WSHSY and CDR2 SAAADI. The CDR3 sequence: CASSESTGTSGGHAPYEQYF. The CDR3 region has the DNA TGCGCCAGCAGTGAGTCGACTGGGACTAGCGGGGGCCACGCCCCCTACGAGCAGTACTTC.

This clonotype was counted only a few times. The V gene is TRBV30, the J gene TRBJ1-1; TRBD1 is a possible D gene (5 bases). Trimming took 5 bases from V and 4 from J, leaving 14 bases between them. Germline lookup yields CDR1 GTSNPN and CDR2 SVGIG (reference sequence). The CDR3 consists of 13 residues. The CDR3 loop is CAWDKGELTEAFF. The CDR3 region has the DNA TGTGCCTGGGATAAAGGGGAACTCACTGAAGCTTTCTTT.

The rearrangement links TRBV13 to TRBJ2-3; 14 nucleotides line up with TRBD2. J lost 4 bases, V lost 4 bases, and 4 bases had no gene match. CDR1 and CDR2 from the germline V gene are PRHDT and FYEKMQ (reference sequence). The CDR3 has 16 residues. CDR3 sequence: CASSYGLAGGADTQYF. The CDR3 DNA reads as TGTGCCAGCAGCTACGGACTAGCGGGAGGCGCAGATACGCAGTATTTT. The variable domain in full, completed from reference TRBV13 and TRBJ2-3, reads AAGVIQSPRHLIKEKRETATLKCYPIPRHDTVYWYQQGPGQDPQFLISFYEKMQSDKGSIPDRFSAQQFSDYHSELNMSSLELGDSALYFCASSYGLAGGADTQYFGPGTRLTVL.

This clonotype came up many times. V gene TRBV7-3 combines with J gene TRBJ2-3; D is possibly TRBD2 (5 bases). V was pared by 5 bases and J by 1 base, with 10 bases between. Germline values: CDR1 SGHTA, CDR2 FQGTGA. The CDR3 contains 14 residues. The CDR3 coding sequence is TGTGCCAGCAGCAAAGGACTGCGCACAGATACGCAGTATTTT. Protein product: CASSKGLRTDTQYF.

In this sample, this clonotype turned up a few times. The chain carries TRBV3-1 and TRBJ2-7, with TRBD2 matching over 10 bases. Per germline, CDR1 LGHDT and CDR2 YNNKEL (reference sequence). The ends lost 1 base at V and 7 bases at J; junction bases unmatched: 10. The CDR3 has 16 residues. For the CDR3, the DNA is TGTGCCAGCAGCCAAGTAGCGGGAGGCTCCTACAATGAGCAGTACTTC. Its protein product is CASSQVAGGSYNEQYF.

At least ten counts were recorded for this clonotype. V gene TRBV11-2 combines with J gene TRBJ2-7; TRBD2 aligns across 10 bases. Unmatched junction bases numbered 8, after V lost 4 bases and J lost 5 bases. This CDR3 has 15 amino acids. Germline loops: CDR1 SGHAT, CDR2 FQNNGV. CDR3 protein: CASSSLAGAGNEQYF. The CDR3 nucleotides read TGTGCCAGCAGCTCGCTAGCGGGAGCGGGAAACGAGCAGTACTTC.

The J gene is TRBJ1-1, the V gene TRBV7-2, with 9 bases that match TRBD1. Germline CDR1 SGHTA, CDR2 FQGNSA. V dropped 5 bases and J dropped 4; count of bases not matched to a gene: 5. This CDR3 region has 14 residues. The CDR3 DNA is TGTGCCAGCAGCCGGGACAGGGAGAGCACTGAAGCTTTCTTT. It translates to CASSRDRESTEAFF. Together with reference TRBV7-2 and TRBJ1-1, the CDR3 gives the full variable domain: GAGVSQSPSNKVTEKGKDVELRCDPISGHTALYWYRQSLGQGLEFLIYFQGNSAPDKSGLPSDRFSAERTGGSVSTLTIQRTQQEDSAVYLCASSRDRESTEAFFGQGTRLTVV.

The CDR3, as DNA: TGTGCCTGGAGTGTACTTCGTGAAAAACTGTTTTTT. Protein: CAWSVLREKLFF. The chain links TRBV30 to TRBJ1-4; no firm D call. From germline, CDR1 is GTSNPN and CDR2 SVGIG (reference sequence). This CDR3 region has 12 residues. V was trimmed by 0 bases and J by 7 bases, leaving 6 bases between them.

This clonotype has a single count. The chain carries TRBV24-1 and TRBJ2-5, with D perhaps given as TRBD1 or TRBD2 (5 bases each). The germline CDR1 and CDR2 sequences are KGHDR and SFDVKD. The CDR3 runs 16 residues. The ends were cut back, 1 base at V and 2 bases at J, with 13 bases in the middle. The CDR3 region is CATSDFGRDLQETQYF. DNA for the CDR3: TGTGCCACCAGTGATTTTGGCCGGGACCTGCAAGAGACCCAGTACTTC.

The genes are TRBV6-2 or TRBV6-3 and TRBJ2-7; D gene unclear. Germline CDR1 and CDR2: MNHEY and SVGEGT. V was shortened by 1 base and J by 0 bases, with 10 bases between the two germline ends. This CDR3 contains 15 residues. The CDR3 reads CASSYFTSSSYEQYF. In nucleotides, the CDR3 is TGTGCCAGCAGTTACTTCACCTCGAGCTCCTACGAGCAGTACTTC.

This clonotype is a singleton in its sample. A much larger clonotype is one base distant, so this may be a read error. The chain joins TRBV29-1 to TRBJ2-1; 9 bases fit TRBD1. This CDR3 is built from 14 residues. The V gene end was trimmed by 5 bases and the J gene end by 8 bases; junction bases not matched to a gene: 10. CDR1 is SQVTM and CDR2 is ANQGSEA in the germline V gene. The CDR3 nucleotides read TGCAGCGTTATCCGGAACAGGGGGCGGGATGAGCAGTTCTTC. Its protein product is CSVIRNRGRDEQFF.